This T cell receptor (beta chain) originates from a study of shared clonotypes between healthy human individuals. Findings and caveats of the study: The represented genetic and exposure-history diversity was limited by the small number of donors. It was anticipated that sequencing depth would influence how many clonotypes donors shared.

Loaded into unsorted PBMC replicate PCRs was roughly 310 ng DNA, some 27,000 T cell genomes. Per the authors' pipeline: ImmunoSEQ sequences covered only the junction and lacked quality scores; filtering therefore differed. This table comes from immunoSEQ multiplex PCR, and its TCRdb copy is limited to in-frame clones, with some not included. That table is the source of V, J and clone size, and D and trimming were worked out from the DNA. The table records about half a million clones, 70% to 80% of them present only once. The CDR3 sequence is 15 residues long. V shed 4 bases and J shed 1 base, with 14 bases lying between them. Germline lookup yields CDR1 PRHDT and CDR2 FYEKMQ (reference sequence). This clone occurred once. The antigen is undetermined.

The J gene is TRBJ2-7, the V gene TRBV13; tentative D call: TRBD2 (5 bases). The clonotype comes from a woman aged 40 to 55 in good health. Some clones in this sample may be carry-over from other donors' samples. The sample was PBMCs. CDR3 region: CASSSRDDPSYEQYF. As DNA, the CDR3 is TGTGCCAGCAGCTCTCGGGATGACCCATCCTACGAGCAGTACTTC.